A single sample is the source of the 26 T cell receptor beta chains below, sequenced in a study of cytomegalovirus exposure and HLA in healthy donors. The primer mix had 60 Vbeta and 13 Jbeta primers. Repertoires were generated with immunoSEQ multiplex PCR, while TCRdb's copy carries only in-frame clones and drops some. The sample lists around 180,000 clones, about 88% occurring once. Sequenced: PBMCs. The receptor source for this set is a woman in her late teens or twenties in good health and CMV-seronegative.

This rearrangement joins TRBV7-2 to TRBJ2-2, with TRBD2 identical over 13 bases. The CDR3 spans 17 residues. Germline V gives CDR1 SGHTA, CDR2 FQGNSA. Trimming at V came to 5 bases and at J to 5 bases, leaving 8 bases not matched to a gene. This CDR3 is CASSITSGGAETGELFF. The CDR3 DNA reads as TGTGCCAGCAGCATCACTAGCGGGGGGGCAGAGACCGGGGAGCTGTTTTTT. The entire variable domain, with the rest obtained from reference TRBV7-2 and TRBJ2-2, is as follows: GAGVSQSPSNKVTEKGKDVELRCDPISGHTALYWYRQSLGQGLEFLIYFQGNSAPDKSGLPSDRFSAERTGGSVSTLTIQRTQQEDSAVYLCASSITSGGAETGELFFGEGSRLTVL.

DNA of the CDR3: TGTGCCAGCAGTTTCTCCGGCAGGGGTTCCTATAATTCACCCCTCCACTTT. Translation: CASSFSGRGSYNSPLHF. This rearrangement joins TRBV28 to TRBJ1-6; D perhaps matches TRBD1 (6 bases). V lost 3 bases to trimming and J lost 1 base, with 13 bases between them. This CDR3 region has 17 residues. Germline V lookup: CDR1 MDHEN, CDR2 SYDVKM. The full variable domain, rest sourced from reference TRBV28 and TRBJ1-6, is DVKVTQSSRYLVKRTGEKVFLECVQDMDHENMFWYRQDPGLGLRLIYFSYDVKMKEKGDIPEGYSVSREKKERFSLILESASTNQTSMYLCASSFSGRGSYNSPLHFGNGTRLTVT.

The V call is TRBV5-1, the J call TRBJ2-3, with 10 nucleotides matching TRBD1. V was pared by 5 bases and J by 0 bases, with 3 bases of the junction left unmatched. The germline V gene has CDR1 SGHRS and CDR2 YFSETQ. This CDR3 has 15 residues. CDR3 sequence reads: CASRGTGASTDTQYF. The DNA for the CDR3 is TGCGCCAGCAGGGGGACAGGGGCTAGCACAGATACGCAGTATTTT.

The chain carries TRBV6-1 and TRBJ1-6; TRBD1 might be the D (5 bases). Germline CDR1 and CDR2: MNHNS and SASEGT. V was shortened by 7 bases and J by 9 bases, with 13 bases between the two germline ends. CDR3 size: 13 residues. For the CDR3, the DNA is TGTGCCAGCATAAGGGGAGGGAGTTCACCCCTCCACTTT. This codes for CASIRGGSSPLHF.

This chain links TRBV4-1 with TRBJ1-1; D gene unclear. The CDR3 loop spans 14 amino acids. In germline, CDR1 is MGHRA, CDR2 YSYEKL. Trimming stripped 0 bases from V and 6 bases from J, with 11 bases between. CDR3 loop: CASSQEPRLAEAFF. DNA for the CDR3: TGCGCCAGCAGCCAAGAGCCCAGGCTGGCTGAAGCTTTCTTT.

This rearrangement joins TRBV5-4 to TRBJ2-5; TRBD1 agrees at 9 bases. The end of the DNA fits TRBJ2-7 better, so the J call may be wrong. CDR1 and CDR2 (germline): SGHNT, YYREEE (reference sequence). CDR3 size: 15 residues. CDR3 in amino acids: CASSPTGQGVYEQYF. The CDR3 DNA follows: TGTGCCAGCAGCCCGACGGGACAGGGCGTCTACGAGCAGTACTTC.

V is TRBV6-1 and J is TRBJ1-1, with 9 nucleotides matching TRBD1. This CDR3 contains 13 residues. The V segment lost 7 bases and the J segment 4 bases; nucleotides outside the gene matches: 4. Germline V CDR1 and CDR2: MNHNS, SASEGT. The CDR3 DNA reads TGTGCCAGCACCCCGGACAGGGGCACTGAAGCTTTCTTT. Translated: CASTPDRGTEAFF.

The chain recombines TRBV7-6 with TRBJ2-1, with D possibly matching TRBD1 (5 bases). Germline CDR1 SGHVS, CDR2 FNYEAQ. V was trimmed by 0 bases and J by 0 bases, leaving 9 bases between them. The length of the CDR3 is 16 residues. CDR3 sequence: CASSLAVDSSYNEQFF. CDR3 nucleotide sequence: TGTGCCAGCAGCTTAGCGGTAGACAGCTCCTACAATGAGCAGTTCTTC.

The chain recombines TRBV5-1 with TRBJ2-1; weak D call: TRBD2 (5 bases). Per the germline V gene, CDR1 is SGHRS and CDR2 is YFSETQ. This CDR3 contains 11 residues. With 3 bases removed from V and 7 bases from J, the gap between germline ends came to 5 bases. This chain's CDR3 is CASSWENEQFF. Here the CDR3 DNA reads TGCGCCAGCAGCTGGGAGAATGAGCAGTTCTTC.

The chain recombines TRBV7-9 with TRBJ2-5; a possible D gene is TRBD1 (6 bases). The tail of the sequence fits TRBJ2-7 better, so the J call may be wrong. This CDR3 is 14 amino acids long. Per germline, CDR1 SEHNR and CDR2 FQNEAQ (reference sequence). As DNA, the CDR3 is TGTGCCAGCAGCTTACAACAGGGTTTCCACGAGCAGTACTTC. It specifies CASSLQQGFHEQYF.

The genes are TRBV4-3 and TRBJ2-3, with 13 bases matching TRBD2. The V segment lost 2 bases and the J segment 1 base; nucleotides outside the gene matches: 3. The germline V gene encodes CDR1 LGHNA and CDR2 YSLEER. The CDR3 sequence is 17 residues long. CDR3 region: CASSQLGLAGGTDTQYF. The CDR3 DNA reads TGCGCCAGCAGCCAACTTGGACTAGCGGGAGGCACAGATACGCAGTATTTT.

The V call is TRBV6-6, the J call TRBJ2-3, with D possibly TRBD2 on 6 matching bases. The CDR3 has 14 amino acids. Germline CDR1 reads MNHNY; CDR2 reads SVGAGI (reference sequence). V was shortened by 11 bases and J by 3 bases, with 18 bases between the two germline ends. CDR3 amino acids: CAVVVGGGTDTQYF. CDR3 bases: TGTGCCGTAGTAGTGGGAGGTGGGACAGATACGCAGTATTTT.

A few counts support this clone. V is TRBV6-5 and J is TRBJ2-5; 9 bases map to TRBD2. V lost 5 bases to trimming and J lost 7 bases; unmatched junction nucleotides: 8. The CDR3 loop spans 14 amino acids. Germline V gene data show CDR1 as MNHEY and CDR2 as SVGAGI. The CDR3 here is CASSIAGVWGTQYF. The CDR3 nucleotides are TGTGCCAGCAGTATAGCGGGAGTGTGGGGGACCCAGTACTTC.

This clone was seen a few times. J is TRBJ1-1 and V is TRBV18; a weak D match, TRBD1 (6 bases). The CDR3 extends over 14 amino acids. V gave up 2 bases and J gave up 1 base, with 8 bases separating them. Germline CDR1 KGHSH, CDR2 LQKENI. As DNA, the CDR3 is TGTGCCAGCTCACCAGGACAGAAGAACACTGAAGCTTTCTTT. Its protein product is CASSPGQKNTEAFF.

The V and J genes are TRBV4-1 and TRBJ2-3; 11 nucleotides align to TRBD2. The CDR3 length is 14 residues. CDR1 and CDR2 (germline): MGHRA, YSYEKL. With V trimmed by 3 bases and J by 5 bases, 1 base remained unmatched. CDR3 coding DNA: TGCGCCAGCAGCCAGGGACTAGCGGAAGATACGCAGTATTTT. Protein sequence: CASSQGLAEDTQYF.

The V and J genes are TRBV6-5 and TRBJ1-2; D remains unclear. The V end lost 0 bases, the J end lost 4 bases, and 12 bases lay between the germline ends. Germline V CDR1 and CDR2: MNHEY, SVGAGI. The CDR3 extends over 15 amino acids. CDR3 protein: CASSYSSGSFYGYTF. The DNA of the CDR3 is TGTGCCAGCAGTTACTCGAGCGGATCCTTCTATGGCTACACCTTC.

The rearrangement uses TRBV15 and TRBJ1-2; 7 nucleotides match TRBD1. Germline V lookup: CDR1 LNHNV, CDR2 YYDKDF (reference sequence). The CDR3 sequence is 15 residues long. V lost 3 bases to trimming and J lost 2 bases; unmatched junction nucleotides: 6. CDR3 amino acids: CATSRDDRDNYGYTF. The CDR3 DNA reads TGTGCCACCAGCAGGGATGACAGGGACAACTATGGCTACACCTTC.

The CDR3 nucleotides read TGCGCCAGCAGTCAGGGCAGAACTAGCGGGAGTACCCCCCACTACGAGCAGTACTTC. As protein: CASSQGRTSGSTPHYEQYF. The V call is TRBV23-1, the J call TRBJ2-7; 11 nucleotides line up with TRBD2. TRBV23-1 is noted as an ORF with a role that remains uncertain. Trimming took 3 bases from V and 3 from J; bases not matched to a gene: 16. This CDR3 spans 19 amino acids.

About this clone: A read error may produce the germline difference seen at one junction end. The chain is built from TRBV7-2 and TRBJ2-5, with 11 bases matching TRBD1. The CDR3 consists of 14 residues. Germline CDR1 SGHTA, CDR2 FQGNSA. In DNA, the CDR3 is TGTGCCAGCAGCCCGGGACAGGGGGTGGTCGGTGGGGACTTC. It specifies CASSPGQGVVGGDF.

This chain links TRBV4-2 with TRBJ2-5, with TRBD2 identical over 8 bases. V lost 1 base and J lost 9; bases outside the gene matches: 13. Germline V gene lookup returns CDR1 LGHNA and CDR2 YNFKEQ. This CDR3 contains 16 residues. The DNA of the CDR3 is TGTGCCAGCAGCCAAGGGTTAGCAGTTAGCGGGGCCGCCCAGTACTTC. Protein product: CASSQGLAVSGAAQYF.

The CDR3 DNA reads TGTGCCAGCAGCGTAGCTAACAGGGTTAATGAAAAACTGTTTTTT. It codes for CASSVANRVNEKLFF. This chain uses TRBV9 with TRBJ1-4; a weak D match, TRBD1 (6 bases). The CDR3 length is 15 residues. Germline V CDR1 and CDR2: SGDLS, YYNGEE. V lost 0 bases and J 4 bases, leaving 10 bases between the germline ends.

This chain links TRBV10-3 with TRBJ1-2, with 9 positions matching TRBD1. CDR1 is ENHRY, CDR2 SYGVKD, per germline. The CDR3 has 13 residues. With 6 bases clipped from V and 8 bases from J, the junction kept 7 bases outside the gene matches. The CDR3, as DNA: TGTGCCATCAGGGAACAGGGGGCGCGCGGCTACACCTTC. The encoded protein is CAIREQGARGYTF.

The chain links TRBV7-9 to TRBJ1-1; D unresolved. The ends were cut back, 5 bases at V and 1 base at J, with 17 bases in the middle. The CDR3 is 16 amino acids. Germline V gene data show CDR1 as SEHNR and CDR2 as FQNEAQ (reference sequence). CDR3: CASSPFPWPPNTEAFF. The CDR3 coding sequence is TGTGCCAGCAGCCCCTTCCCCTGGCCCCCGAACACTGAAGCTTTCTTT.

The chain couples TRBV29-1 to TRBJ2-1; 7 nucleotides line up with TRBD1. Germline V lookup: CDR1 SQVTM, CDR2 ANQGSEA. With 1 base clipped from V and 3 bases from J, the junction kept 3 bases outside the gene matches. This CDR3 is 14 amino acids long. CDR3 in DNA: TGCAGCGTTGAAGGACAGGGTGGCTACAATGAGCAGTTCTTC. It yields the protein CSVEGQGGYNEQFF.

Notes on this clone: Its ends do not fully match the called genes, so a read error is possible. The chain combines TRBV7-9 with TRBJ1-1; possible D gene TRBD1, 6 bases. Germline CDR1 is SEHNR and CDR2 is FQNEAQ (reference sequence). CDR3 length: 16 residues. CDR3 DNA: TGTTCCAGCAGCCTACAGGGTCAGGGTGCGGACACTGAAGCTTTCTTT. This gives the protein CSSSLQGQGADTEAFF.

This chain uses TRBV19 with TRBJ2-7; 7 bases are shared with TRBD1. Germline trimming cut 5 bases from V and 2 bases from J; bases unmatched to any gene: 6. Germline CDR1 is LNHDA and CDR2 is SQIVND (reference sequence). This CDR3 comprises 14 residues. The CDR3 region has the DNA TGTGCCAGTAGTTCCGGGGACAGAGCCTACGAGCAGTACTTC. This codes for CASSSGDRAYEQYF.